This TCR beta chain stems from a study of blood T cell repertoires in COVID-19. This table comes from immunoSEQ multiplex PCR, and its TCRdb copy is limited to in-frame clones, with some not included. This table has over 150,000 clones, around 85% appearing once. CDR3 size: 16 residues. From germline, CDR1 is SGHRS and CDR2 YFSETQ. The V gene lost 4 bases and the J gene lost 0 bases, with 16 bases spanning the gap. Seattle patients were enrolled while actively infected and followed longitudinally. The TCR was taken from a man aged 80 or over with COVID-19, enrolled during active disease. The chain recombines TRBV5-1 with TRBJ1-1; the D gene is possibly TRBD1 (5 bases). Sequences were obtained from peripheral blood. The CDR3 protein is CASSGKWEDMNTEAFF. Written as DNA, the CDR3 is TGCGCCAGCAGCGGTAAATGGGAGGACATGAACACTGAAGCTTTCTTT.